These 11 T cell receptor beta chains originate from one sample sequenced in a study of T cell repertoires in cytomegalovirus infection (dated by TCRdb to between 2017 and 2020). These receptors are not linked to any known antigen. The treatment or condition label corresponds to: in vitro stimulation with specific CMV peptide epitopes to enrich CMV-specific T cells. TCRdb names Illumina HiSeq 1500 as the instrument used. The public reads were reprocessed in TCRdb via fastp at Q25 and MiXCR, keeping in-frame beta chains. Rows with one shared CDR3 protein collapse into an entry with the most common genes and DNA. The sample table contains fewer than 1,000,000 distinct CDR3 sequences; only one count was recorded for 30% to 40% of them. Jointly, the top ten make up 11% to 15% of the sample. The source was cultured CD8+ T cells from PBMCs, collected from culture after CMV antigen stimulation. These receptors all come from a human donor in good health (CMV status not recorded). Some clones in this sample may be carry-over from other donors' samples.

The J gene is TRBJ2-5, the V gene TRBV25-1; D perhaps matches TRBD1 (6 bases). Trimming shortened V by 3 bases and J by 3 bases, and 20 bases separated the two germline ends. The CDR3 has 17 amino acids. Germline loops: CDR1 MGHDK, CDR2 SYGVNS. For the CDR3, the DNA is TGTGCCAGCAGTGACCCAGGGGAGACAGCCATTAAAGAGACCCAGTACTTC. Amino acid sequence: CASSDPGETAIKETQYF.

As regards this clonotype: The missing conserved phenylalanine or tryptophan at the end of this CDR3 makes a read error likely. The chain combines TRBV6-5 with TRBJ2-2; D tentatively fits TRBD1 or TRBD2 (5 bases each). From germline, CDR1 is MNHEY and CDR2 SVGAGI. The CDR3 covers 16 residues. V shed 7 bases and J shed 1 base, with 16 bases lying between them. CDR3 protein: CASTMGPKMNTGELFS. Written as DNA, the CDR3 is TGTGCCAGCACTATGGGACCGAAGATGAACACCGGGGAGCTGTTTTCT.

The chain recombines TRBV6-2 or TRBV6-3 with TRBJ2-7; TRBD1 agrees at 7 bases. Germline CDR1 reads MNHEY; CDR2 reads SVGEGT. Germline trimming cut 6 bases from V and 5 bases from J; bases unmatched to any gene: 7. CDR3 size: 13 residues. As DNA, the CDR3 is TGTGCCAGCAGCCGGGACAGTCCCCACGAGCAGTACTTC. Amino acids: CASSRDSPHEQYF.

This clonotype was recorded once. CDR3 sequence: CASRYRDSTEKGLFF. CDR3 coding DNA: TGCGCCAGCAGGTACCGGGACAGTACGGAAAAGGGACTGTTTTTT. The chain uses TRBV4-1 and TRBJ1-4; 7 bases match TRBD1. This CDR3 contains 15 residues. The V gene end was trimmed by 6 bases and the J gene end by 13 bases; junction bases not matched to a gene: 17. Germline loops: CDR1 MGHRA, CDR2 YSYEKL.

This clonotype was found a few times. The chain carries TRBV15 and TRBJ1-1; D might be TRBD1 (5 bases). The CDR3 is 13 residues long. Germline CDR1 reads LNHNV; CDR2 reads YYDKDF (reference sequence). The ends were cut back, 0 bases at V and 4 bases at J, with 6 bases in the middle. The CDR3 region is CATSRDGTTEAFF. As DNA, the CDR3 is TGTGCCACCAGCAGAGATGGGACCACTGAAGCTTTCTTT.

This clonotype came up a few times. This chain connects TRBV4-2 to TRBJ2-2; TRBD2 agrees at 9 bases. Germline CDR1 and CDR2: LGHNA and YNFKEQ. The CDR3 is 18 residues long. V was clipped by 0 bases and J by 3 bases; unmatched bases: 8. This CDR3 is CASSQDMAGGPDTGELFF. The CDR3 DNA sequence: TGTGCCAGCAGCCAAGATATGGCGGGGGGGCCGGACACCGGGGAGCTGTTTTTT.

This clonotype was counted a few times. A single base separates this from a much larger clone, so it may be a read error. V is TRBV7-8 and J is TRBJ1-1; D is unresolved. Germline CDR1 SGHVS, CDR2 FQNEAQ. V was trimmed by 1 base and J by 3 bases, leaving 6 bases between them. The CDR3 sequence is 13 residues long. CDR3 coding DNA: TGTGCCAGCAGCTTAGTGGGGTACACTGAAGCTTTCTTT. It translates to CASSLVGYTEAFF.

The chain uses TRBV27 and TRBJ1-1, with 7 bases fitting TRBD1. V trimming: 4 bases; J trimming: 5 bases; junction bases outside the gene matches: 19. The CDR3 spans 18 residues. Looked up from germline, CDR1 is MNHEY and CDR2 is SMNVEV (reference sequence). CDR3 coding DNA: TGTGCCAGCAGTTCAGACCCATTTCCTTACAGGGGAAGTACTGAAGCTTTCTTT. Encoded protein: CASSSDPFPYRGSTEAFF.

This clonotype occurred a few times. The gene calls are TRBV10-3 and TRBJ1-2; perhaps TRBD1 as D (6 bases). CDR1 and CDR2 (germline): ENHRY, SYGVKD. The CDR3 has 13 amino acids. V lost 4 bases and J lost 2, with 8 bases in between. The CDR3 sequence: CAISGDKNYGYTF. The CDR3 region has the DNA TGTGCCATCAGTGGGGACAAGAACTATGGCTACACCTTC.

Remarks on this clonotype: The junction and the germline gene differ at one end; a read error may be behind it. This rearrangement joins TRBV4-1 to TRBJ1-1; tentative D call: TRBD1 (5 bases). Germline V gene data show CDR1 as MGHRA and CDR2 as YSYEKL. The CDR3 contains 16 residues. CDR3 DNA: TGCGCCAGCAGCCAAGAAAGTTCAGCTGACTCCAAGGGACTTGACTTT. This encodes CASSQESSADSKGLDF.

This clonotype was recorded at least ten times. V gene TRBV7-9 combines with J gene TRBJ1-1; D is ambiguous. V lost 3 bases to trimming and J lost 1 base, with 3 bases between them. In germline, CDR1 is SEHNR, CDR2 FQNEAQ (reference sequence). This CDR3 is 12 amino acids long. The CDR3 nucleotides are TGTGCCAGCAGCTTTGAGAACACTGAAGCTTTCTTT. Translated: CASSFENTEAFF.